This TCR beta chain was sequenced during a study of human T cells and chemical hapten exposure. Study context: A patient group, mainly female, showed alopecia areata, totalis or universalis.

Per the original data handling: With a range of about 23,224 to 700,000, the median per sample was around 96,000 TCRs. MiXCR was run by TCRdb on the RACE reads, yielding one entry per CDR3 protein. The V and J calls here are based on TCRdb, not the publication. The table records about 69,000 distinct CDR3 sequences, approximately 10% of them present only once. The time point was: patch test 2, 6 weeks after DPC sensitization. Treatment denoted: therapeutic diphenylcyclopropenone sensitization with weekly scalp DPC. Germline lookup yields CDR1 MNHEY and CDR2 SMNVEV (reference sequence). Trimming cost V 5 bases and J 6 bases, with 14 bases left between them. The CDR3 has 14 residues. This clonotype was observed many times.

The sequence came from a woman between 50 and 59 years old with alopecia areata. Some clones in this sample may be carry-over from other donors' samples. The chain combines TRBV27 with TRBJ1-5; D call uncertain. Sequencing was performed on whole blood, taken in connection with sensitization to the hapten diphenylcyclopropenone (DPC). The CDR3 nucleotides are TGTGCCAGCAGTCCCAAAGGGCTCGGTCAGCCCCAGCATTTT. It yields the protein CASSPKGLGQPQHF.